This paragraph reports one T cell receptor (beta chain). The antigen is undetermined. Autoimmune disease history or systemic immunosuppression was exclusionary. The data stem from a study of OX40 agonist ivuxolimab in advanced cancers. As for the study in general: Three partial responders included one hepatocellular carcinoma patient and two cutaneous melanoma patients.

The length of the CDR3 is 14 residues. Per the germline V gene, CDR1 is LNHDA and CDR2 is SQIVND (reference sequence). Trimming shortened V by 4 bases and J by 2 bases, and 9 bases separated the two germline ends. TCRdb keeps only in-frame clones here, not all; method: immunoSEQ multiplex PCR. Seen here are 45,000 or so clones, about nine tenths observed once, and the top ten hold around 1%. General observations from the study: Within 6 weeks, CD4+ and CD8+ blood T cells expanded clonally at 0.1 to 3.0 mg/kg. Expanded clones were, on average, more numerous in CD8+ T cells than in CD4+.

The receptor was derived from an adult with an advanced solid tumor such as melanoma, head and neck, liver or kidney cancer. J is TRBJ1-5 and V is TRBV19; D is undetermined. Material: CD4+ or CD8+ T cells sorted from blood, obtained in a trial of the OX40 agonist ivuxolimab. The CDR3 coding sequence is TGTGCCAGTAGTACAGCGGACGGCAATCAGCCCCAGCATTTT. Translating it yields CASSTADGNQPQHF.